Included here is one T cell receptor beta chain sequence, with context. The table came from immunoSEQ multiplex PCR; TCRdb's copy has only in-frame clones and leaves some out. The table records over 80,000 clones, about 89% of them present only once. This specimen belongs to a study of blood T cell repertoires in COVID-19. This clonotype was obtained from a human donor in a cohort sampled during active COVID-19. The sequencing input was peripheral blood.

The CDR3 spells CASNLRDREGGDTQYF. For the CDR3, the DNA is TGTGCCTCGAACCTCCGGGACAGGGAGGGCGGAGATACGCAGTATTTT. V is TRBV19 and J is TRBJ2-3, with TRBD1 identical over 9 bases. CDR3 length: 16 amino acids. Germline CDR1 and CDR2: LNHDA and SQIVND (reference sequence). V was clipped by 11 bases and J by 5 bases; unmatched bases: 17.